This T cell receptor beta chain was profiled in a study of T-cell reconstitution after alpha-beta-depleted transplantation in children. The authors prepared the TCRbeta library with unique molecular identifiers. TCRdb re-called the PCR reads through MiXCR, storing one row per CDR3 protein. The table records around 440,000 distinct CDR3 sequences, around 15% of them present only once. V was pared by 7 bases and J by 7 bases, with 10 bases between. The CDR3 has 12 residues. Germline CDR1 SGHAT, CDR2 FQNNGV. This clonotype was obtained from a boy younger than two who had a stem cell transplant for Wiskott-Aldrich syndrome, so the T cells may come from the graft donor. The rearrangement uses TRBV11-2 and TRBJ2-2; D is uncertain. Source: PBMCs, mostly from graft donor cells, taken 360 days after TCRalphabeta/CD19-depleted stem cell transplant. CDR3 nucleotides: TGTGCCAGCACCCCCCCATACGGGGAGCTGTTTTTT. Translation: CASTPPYGELFF.